This is a list of T cell receptor beta chains from one sample in a study of cytomegalovirus exposure and HLA in healthy donors. Sequenced by immunoSEQ multiplex PCR; TCRdb stores in-frame clones only, minus some. The sample consists of about 210,000 clones, about four fifths of them appearing once. Sequencing was carried out using PBMCs. The receptors shown here come from a woman aged 50 to 60 in good health and CMV-seropositive. The CDR3 runs from the conserved cysteine through the conserved F or W. A D gene is named only where the DNA matches it firmly. Some rows have no size entry. The others give once, few or many, or a class for an expanded clone.

clone size	D gene	V gene	J gene	CDR3 DNA	CDR3 protein
many	.	TRBV5-1	TRBJ1-2	TGCGCCAGCAGCTCAGTCGGACTTTATGGCTACACCTTC	CASSSVGLYGYTF
.	TRBD1	TRBV9	TRBJ1-2	TGTGCCAGCAGCGTAGGACAGGGGGGCCTCTATGGCTACACCTTC	CASSVGQGGLYGYTF
.	TRBD1	TRBV28	TRBJ2-7	TGTGCCAGCAGTATCCCCGGGACAGGGGGCGGCGAGCAGTACTTC	CASSIPGTGGGEQYF
few	TRBD1	TRBV10-3	TRBJ2-7	TGTGCCATCAGCCCGGGACAGGCAGCCTACGAGCAGTACTTC	CAISPGQAAYEQYF
.	TRBD2	TRBV30	TRBJ2-1	TGTGCCTGGAGTAAAAGATGGCGGGGGAGCTCCTACAATGAGCAGTTCTTC	CAWSKRWRGSSYNEQFF
.	.	TRBV15	TRBJ1-4	TGTGCCACCAGCAGAGATCTCCCCGTAACTAATGAAAAACTGTTTTTT	CATSRDLPVTNEKLFF
.	.	TRBV19	TRBJ2-7	TGTGCCAGTAGTATTATGTCAGAAGACGAGCAGTACTTC	CASSIMSEDEQYF
.	.	TRBV5-1	TRBJ1-1	TGCGCCAGCAGCTCGGCCGGAGGACGGATGAACACTGAAGCTTTCTTT	CASSSAGGRMNTEAFF
once	TRBD2	TRBV25-1	TRBJ2-1	TGTGCCAGCAGTGTCGGGGGGGACAATGAGCAGTTCTTC	CASSVGGDNEQFF
.	.	TRBV7-2	TRBJ2-1	TGTGCCAGCAGCCGAACGGTCAATGAGCAGTTCTTC	CASSRTVNEQFF
.	TRBD2	TRBV7-2	TRBJ2-7	TGTGCCAGCAGCGCCTACTATAGCGGGGGCTCCTACGAGCAGTACTTC	CASSAYYSGGSYEQYF
.	TRBD2	TRBV6-6	TRBJ2-7	TGTGCCAGCAGTTACCTAGCGGGGATCAACGAGCAGTACTTC	CASSYLAGINEQYF
.	TRBD1	TRBV6-1	TRBJ1-2	TGTGCCAGCAGTGACACCAGGACAGGGGCCTCCGGATGGCCATACGGCTACACCTTC	CASSDTRTGASGWPYGYTF
.	.	TRBV7-6	TRBJ1-1	TGTGCCAGCAGCTTATCGCAGAGGACTGAAGCTTTCTTT	CASSLSQRTEAFF
once	TRBD1	TRBV30	TRBJ2-2	TGTGCCTGGAGTCCTTTGGGACAGGCGAACACCGGGGAGCTGTTTTTT	CAWSPLGQANTGELFF
.	TRBD1	TRBV27	TRBJ1-2	TGTGCCACCCGGACAGGGGGCAATGGCTACACCTTC	CATRTGGNGYTF
.	.	TRBV7-9	TRBJ1-1	TGTGCCAGCAGTCGGACAGAGATGAACACTGAAGCTTTCTTT	CASSRTEMNTEAFF
.	.	TRBV18	TRBJ1-5	TGTGCCAGCTCACCGGCGCAGGGGCATCAGCCCCAGCATTTT	CASSPAQGHQPQHF
.	TRBD1	TRBV5-6	TRBJ2-7	TGTGCCAGCAGCTTCGGGACAGGGGGCTACGAGCAGTACTTC	CASSFGTGGYEQYF
.	TRBD1	TRBV30	TRBJ1-4	TGTGCCTGGAGTCCCGTCGGGACAGAAGAAAAACTGTTTTTT	CAWSPVGTEEKLFF
once	.	TRBV9	TRBJ2-6	TGTGCCAGCAGCGTACAAATCTCTGGGGCCAACGTCCTGACTTTC	CASSVQISGANVLTF
.	.	TRBV19	TRBJ2-7	TGTGCCAGCACTTACGCCCCGTCCCACTACGAGCAGTACTTC	CASTYAPSHYEQYF
.	TRBD1	TRBV18	TRBJ1-5	TGTGCCAGCTCACTCCGTCCCCGGACAGGGGAAGCCCAGCATTTT	CASSLRPRTGEAQHF
.	TRBD2	TRBV7-2	TRBJ2-5	TGTGCCAGCAGCTTAAGGGGCGGGGGGGCCTTTGAGACCCAGTACTTC	CASSLRGGGAFETQYF
.	.	TRBV6-6	TRBJ1-1	TGTGCCAGCAGTAAAGGGGGACTACGGGCCACTGAAGCTTTCTTT	CASSKGGLRATEAFF
few	.	TRBV5-1	TRBJ2-7	TGCGCCAGCAGTCTGATGGGCAGCCCCGGATTCTTC	CASSLMGSPGFF
few	TRBD2	TRBV29-1	TRBJ2-1	TGCAGCGTTGAGAAGGGACTAGCGGGGGACAATGAGCAGTTCTTC	CSVEKGLAGDNEQFF
once	TRBD2	TRBV7-3	TRBJ2-5	TGTGCCAGCAGCACTAGCGGGGCTCAAGAGACCCAGTACTTC	CASSTSGAQETQYF
once	TRBD2	TRBV7-2	TRBJ2-5	TGTGCCAGCAGCTTGACTAGCGGGGGGGCGGAGGTGACCCAGTACTTC	CASSLTSGGAEVTQYF
.	TRBD1	TRBV27	TRBJ1-2	TGTGCCAGTCGACAGGGGGCTGGCTATGGCTACACCTTC	CASRQGAGYGYTF
.	TRBD1	TRBV18	TRBJ1-6	TGTGCCAGCTCACTTGTCCGGGACAGGGAATCACCCCTCCACTTT	CASSLVRDRESPLHF
.	.	TRBV11-2	TRBJ2-5	TGTGCCAGCAGCTTAGTTGTCCGGGGCCAAGAGACCCAGTACTTC	CASSLVVRGQETQYF
once	.	TRBV19	TRBJ1-1	TGTGCCAGCCGCCAACCGGGGAACACTGAAGCTTTCTTT	CASRQPGNTEAFF
once	.	TRBV19	TRBJ2-5	TGTGCCAGTAGTATCGGGGTCGAGCGCCTCATAGGGCAGTACTTC	CASSIGVERLIGQYF